Here is one TCR beta chain with its context. The sample is drawn from a study of blood T cell repertoires in COVID-19. Study at large: Whether acute or convalescent, the COVID-19 samples came from the United States, Italy and Spain.

Authors' analysis steps: Amplification of reference gene primers provided the estimated nucleated cell counts. TCRdb's table, derived via immunoSEQ multiplex PCR, lists solely in-frame clones and lacks some. V and J calls and clone size are as listed in that table; D and trimming were resolved from the DNA. The repertoire holds roughly 290,000 clones, with about 91% as singletons. Germline CDR1 and CDR2: SGDLS and YYNGEE. The length of the CDR3 is 14 residues. The V and J ends lost 7 bases and 6 bases respectively, with 16 bases between them. The sequencing input was peripheral blood. The V gene is TRBV9, the J gene TRBJ2-2; unclear D gene. This clonotype was obtained from a woman aged 60-75 years with acute or convalescent COVID-19. The CDR3 region has the DNA TGTGCCAGCGGCGGAACTACCATCGCCGGGGAGCTGTTTTTT. As protein: CASGGTTIAGELFF.